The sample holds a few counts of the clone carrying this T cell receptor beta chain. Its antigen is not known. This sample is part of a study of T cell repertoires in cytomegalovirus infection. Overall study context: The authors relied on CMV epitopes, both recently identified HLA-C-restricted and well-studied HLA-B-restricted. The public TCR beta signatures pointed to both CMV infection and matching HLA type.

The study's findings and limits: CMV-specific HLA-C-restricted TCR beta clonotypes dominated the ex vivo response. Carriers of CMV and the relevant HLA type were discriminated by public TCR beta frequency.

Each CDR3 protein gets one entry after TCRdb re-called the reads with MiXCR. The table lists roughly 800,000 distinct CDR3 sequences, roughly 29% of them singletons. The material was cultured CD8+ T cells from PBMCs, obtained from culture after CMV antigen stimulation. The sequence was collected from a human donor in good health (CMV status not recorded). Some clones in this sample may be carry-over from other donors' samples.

The CDR3 sequence: CASSIHRGRSWPDPTNQETQYF. In DNA form, the CDR3 reads TGTGCCAGCAGCATACACAGGGGGCGGTCATGGCCTGACCCTACCAACCAAGAGACCCAGTACTTC. The chain combines TRBV7-8 with TRBJ2-5, with 9 bases identical to TRBD1. The CDR3 is 22 amino acids. The ends lost 5 bases at V and 0 bases at J; junction bases unmatched: 25. Germline V gene sequence: CDR1 SGHVS, CDR2 FQNEAQ.